Listed here are 20 T cell receptor beta chains from one sample, sequenced in a study of OX40 agonist ivuxolimab in advanced cancers. Data came from immunoSEQ multiplex PCR; TCRdb stores just in-frame clones and leaves some out. Counted here are 52,000 or so clones, over 80% occurring once; the ten biggest clones make up around 0.7%. Sequenced here: CD4+ or CD8+ T cells sorted from blood, sampled in a trial of the OX40 agonist ivuxolimab. The receptors shown here come from an adult with an advanced solid tumor such as melanoma, head and neck, liver or kidney cancer.

By sample share, this clone is medium-sized (0.01 to 0.1%). The chain carries TRBV10-3 and TRBJ1-5; D call uncertain. V was trimmed by 10 bases and J by 0 bases, leaving 7 bases between them. Germline CDR1 ENHRY, CDR2 SYGVKD. This CDR3 has 12 residues. CDR3 in amino acids: CASGDSNQPQHF. CDR3 nucleotide sequence: TGTGCCAGCGGCGATAGCAATCAGCCCCAGCATTTT.

With regard to this clone: At one end, the junction sequence differs from germline, possibly due to a read error. Within the sample, other DNA sequences also encode this same CDR3. V is TRBV30 and J is TRBJ2-1; the match to TRBD2 covers 8 bases. This CDR3 has 14 residues. Germline loops: CDR1 GTSNPN, CDR2 SVGIG (reference sequence). The CDR3 coding sequence is TGTGCCTGGTCCCCGGGACTAGGAGGGGATGAGCAATTCTTC. Amino acid sequence: CAWSPGLGGDEQFF.

The chain employs TRBV18 and TRBJ2-2; TRBD2 aligns across 9 bases. Germline CDR1 is KGHSH and CDR2 is LQKENI. The CDR3 has 17 amino acids. V was pared by 5 bases and J by 1 base, with 8 bases of the junction left unmatched. As DNA, the CDR3 is TGTGCCAGCTCATCCCTGCTGACTAGCGGGAACACCGGGGAGCTGTTTTTT. Its translation: CASSSLLTSGNTGELFF.

This sequence joins TRBV11-3 and TRBJ2-1; 10 bases are a match to TRBD1. Germline trimming cut 5 bases from V and 5 bases from J; bases unmatched to any gene: 6. Germline loops: CDR1 SGHNT, CDR2 YENEEA. The CDR3 covers 15 residues. The CDR3: CASSLTGGDHNEQFF. CDR3 bases: TGTGCCAGCAGCCTGACAGGGGGCGATCACAATGAGCAGTTCTTC.

This clone appeared a few times. This chain uses TRBV29-1 with TRBJ1-4; the match to TRBD1 covers 8 bases. Losses at the gene ends were 6 bases for V and 7 bases for J; bases not matched to a gene: 7. This CDR3 contains 13 residues. Germline lookup yields CDR1 SQVTM and CDR2 ANQGSEA. DNA for the CDR3: TGCAGCGTAAACACAGGGGGTAGTGAAAAACTGTTTTTT. Translating gives CSVNTGGSEKLFF.

This sequence joins TRBV28 and TRBJ1-1, with D possibly being TRBD1 (6 bases). Trimming stripped 5 bases from V and 1 base from J, with 14 bases between. The CDR3 runs to 15 residues. Germline V CDR1 and CDR2: MDHEN, SYDVKM. For the CDR3, the DNA is TGTGCCAGCAGTAGCGCCGGGACAAGGAACACTGAAGCTTTCTTT. Its protein is CASSSAGTRNTEAFF.

CDR3 protein: CASSPPRVYGYTF. The CDR3, as DNA: TGTGCCAGCAGCCCACCCCGGGTCTATGGCTACACCTTC. The chain employs TRBV11-1 and TRBJ1-2; D is unclear. The CDR3 loop spans 13 amino acids. Germline CDR1 SGHAT, CDR2 FQDESV (reference sequence). Trimming pared 5 bases from V and 4 bases from J, leaving 11 bases between.

This chain uses TRBV5-5 with TRBJ2-6; D remains unclear. CDR3 length: 18 amino acids. The germline CDR1 and CDR2 sequences are SGHKS and YYEKEE (reference sequence). The germline V and J ends were trimmed by 4 bases and 0 bases, with 17 bases remaining between them. Here the CDR3 DNA reads TGTGCCAGCAGCCCTAGGGTGACGGTGAGCTCTGGGGCCAACGTCCTGACTTTC. Encoded protein: CASSPRVTVSSGANVLTF.

This clone was counted only a few times. The chain couples TRBV5-6 to TRBJ1-6; D ambiguous. CDR1 SGHDT and CDR2 YYEEEE come from the germline V gene. V lost 4 bases and J 13 bases, leaving 9 bases between the germline ends. The CDR3 has 11 residues. CDR3 in amino acids: CASSRKGPLHF. In DNA form, the CDR3 reads TGTGCCAGCAGCAGGAAGGGTCCCCTCCACTTT.

The CDR3: CASSIPGQGKKLFF. DNA for the CDR3: TGTGCCAGTAGTATCCCGGGACAGGGGAAAAAACTGTTTTTT. This chain uses TRBV19 with TRBJ1-4; TRBD1 aligns across 10 bases. CDR1 LNHDA and CDR2 SQIVND come from the germline V gene (reference sequence). V was pared by 3 bases and J by 9 bases, with 4 bases of the junction left unmatched. The CDR3 length is 14 residues. The whole variable domain, filled in from reference TRBV19 and TRBJ1-4, reads DGGITQSPKYLFRKEGQNVTLSCEQNLNHDAMYWYRQDPGQGLRLIYYSQIVNDFQKGDIAEGYSVSREKKESFPLTVTSAQKNPTAFYLCASSIPGQGKKLFFGSGTQLSVL.

This clone was seen only a few times. Within the sample, other DNA sequences also encode this same CDR3. The chain recombines TRBV5-1 with TRBJ1-1; D uncertain. This CDR3 has 13 residues. Per the germline V gene, CDR1 is SGHRS and CDR2 is YFSETQ. The V end lost 0 bases, the J end lost 1 base, and 4 bases lay between the germline ends. This CDR3 is CASSLAQNTEAFF. In nucleotides, the CDR3 is TGCGCCAGCAGCTTGGCCCAGAACACTGAAGCTTTCTTT.

The gene calls are TRBV27 and TRBJ2-7; 9 nucleotides line up with TRBD2. CDR1 is MNHEY, CDR2 SMNVEV, per germline (reference sequence). The CDR3 length is 17 residues. Trimming cost V 6 bases and J 0 bases; bases outside gene matches: 12. The DNA for the CDR3 is TGTGCCAGCAGCCCAGAGGAGGTAGCGGGAGTCTCCTACGAGCAGTACTTC. This gives the protein CASSPEEVAGVSYEQYF.

This chain uses TRBV19 with TRBJ2-7; 15 bases fit TRBD2. Germline loops: CDR1 LNHDA, CDR2 SQIVND (reference sequence). J lost 0 bases, V lost 3 bases, and 6 bases had no gene match. The length of the CDR3 is 18 residues. The CDR3 region has the DNA TGTGCCAGTAGTATTAGAGGACTAGCGGGAGGGCCCTCCTACGAGCAGTACTTC. Translated: CASSIRGLAGGPSYEQYF. Filled out from reference TRBV19 and TRBJ2-7, the complete variable domain reads DGGITQSPKYLFRKEGQNVTLSCEQNLNHDAMYWYRQDPGQGLRLIYYSQIVNDFQKGDIAEGYSVSREKKESFPLTVTSAQKNPTAFYLCASSIRGLAGGPSYEQYFGPGTRLTVT.

The V and J genes are TRBV5-1 and TRBJ2-7; TRBD2 matches 11 bases. The V segment lost 0 bases and the J segment 0 bases; nucleotides outside the gene matches: 5. The V gene's germline CDR1 is SGHRS and CDR2 YFSETQ. This CDR3 comprises 17 residues. The CDR3 DNA sequence: TGCGCCAGCAGCTTGGGGGGGACTAGCGGAGACTCCTACGAGCAGTACTTC. Translated, it gives CASSLGGTSGDSYEQYF.

V usage is TRBV18 and J usage is TRBJ1-3; maybe TRBD1 (5 bases). This CDR3 spans 15 amino acids. The germline CDR1 and CDR2 sequences are KGHSH and LQKENI. The V end lost 3 bases, the J end lost 1 base, and 10 bases lay between the germline ends. The CDR3 bases are TGTGCCAGCTCACCCTCCCAGGGATCTGGAAACACCATATATTTT. Translating it yields CASSPSQGSGNTIYF.

The chain uses TRBV13 and TRBJ2-1, with D possibly being TRBD1 or TRBD2 (5 bases each). Germline V gene data show CDR1 as PRHDT and CDR2 as FYEKMQ (reference sequence). Trimming pared 8 bases from V and 7 bases from J, leaving 15 bases between. The CDR3 has 13 amino acids. The CDR3 loop is CASEGPDENEQFF. DNA of the CDR3: TGTGCCAGCGAGGGACCCGACGAGAATGAGCAGTTCTTC.

This clone was seen only once. The CDR3 nucleotides are TGTGCCAGCAGCGGGGATGGGACAGCCTCTAACTATGGCTACACCTTC. Protein: CASSGDGTASNYGYTF. V and J are TRBV7-2 and TRBJ1-2, with 7 bases lining up with TRBD1. There are 16 residues in the CDR3. V dropped 5 bases and J dropped 0; count of bases not matched to a gene: 9. Germline lookup yields CDR1 SGHTA and CDR2 FQGNSA. The variable domain in full, completed from reference TRBV7-2 and TRBJ1-2, reads GAGVSQSPSNKVTEKGKDVELRCDPISGHTALYWYRQSLGQGLEFLIYFQGNSAPDKSGLPSDRFSAERTGGSVSTLTIQRTQQEDSAVYLCASSGDGTASNYGYTFGSGTRLTVV.

This clone was detected only a few times. The chain uses TRBV10-2 and TRBJ2-1; 7 bases agree with TRBD2. The length of the CDR3 is 13 residues. From germline, CDR1 is WSHSY and CDR2 SAAADI. V shed 6 bases, J shed 2 bases, and the junction held 1 base outside the gene matches. CDR3 residues: CASSGTTYNEQFF. CDR3 sequence (DNA): TGCGCCAGCAGCGGGACTACCTACAATGAGCAGTTCTTC.

The V and J genes are TRBV18 and TRBJ2-2; 9 positions agree with TRBD1. With 0 bases clipped from V and 2 bases from J, the junction kept 1 base outside the gene matches. The CDR3 has 16 residues. CDR1 and CDR2 from the germline V gene are KGHSH and LQKENI. The CDR3 region is CASSPPTGGNTGELFF. CDR3 nucleotides: TGTGCCAGCTCACCACCTACAGGGGGCAACACCGGGGAGCTGTTTTTT.

This CDR3 is CASSSQSSRETQYF. The DNA of the CDR3 is TGTGCCAGCAGCTCCCAATCTAGCAGGGAGACCCAGTACTTC. The chain joins TRBV7-7 to TRBJ2-5, with D possibly matching TRBD2 (5 bases). In germline, CDR1 is SSHAT, CDR2 FNYEAQ (reference sequence). V lost 4 bases to trimming and J lost 5 bases, with 14 bases between them. This CDR3 is built from 14 residues.